This TCR beta chain came from a study of T and B cells in COVID-19 patients. The CDR3 length is 13 residues. V shed 7 bases and J shed 4 bases, with 13 bases lying between them. Germline CDR1 is SNHLY and CDR2 is FYNNEI. In its sample, this clonotype was seen once. Blood genomic DNA input for TRB amplification was 250-500 ng. BIOMED2 TRB-A/B primer pools were used in multiplex TRB PCR. Each CDR3 protein gets one entry after TCRdb re-called the multiplex PCR reads with MiXCR. The sample lists around 21,000 distinct CDR3 sequences; approximately 30% were seen once. The chain uses TRBV2 and TRBJ2-5, with D maybe TRBD1 (6 bases). Sequenced sample: blood. The sequence was collected from a human donor who had recovered from COVID-19. For the CDR3, the DNA is TGTGCCAGCAATATCCTAGGGGGAGAGACCCAGTACTTC. It translates to CASNILGGETQYF.